In its sample, the clone carrying this T cell receptor beta chain was seen many times. To make TCR beta libraries, researchers used iRepertoire HTBI primers and Arm-PCR of CDR3 regions. Authors' processing steps: Overall, samples carried around 60 TRBV and approximately 14 TRBJ segments. In TCRdb, the multiplex PCR reads were re-called with MiXCR into one record per CDR3 protein. The V and J calls and clone size come from TCRdb's table, not from the authors' own analysis. The sample records more than 450,000 distinct CDR3 sequences, 12% being singletons. These data belong to a study of regulatory T cells in long-lasting Graves disease. Time point of the sample: newly diagnosed GD, antithyroid drugs for less than 3 months. TCR sequences were obtained from RNA taken from PBMCs. A blood draw put nine milliliters of peripheral blood into EDTA tubes. This sample also appeared in a second study, on T cells in Graves' hyperthyroidism and ophthalmopathy. As that report states: Based on clinical symptoms, serum thyroxine and TRAb, thyroid ultrasound and orbital computed tomography, diagnoses were reached.

This clonotype was obtained from a woman in her twenties or thirties with Graves disease. This sample comprised peripheral blood mononuclear cells (PBMCs), obtained at new diagnosis, from a patient treated with antithyroid drugs.

The CDR3 sequence is CALTGTSSYNEQFF. DNA of the CDR3: TGTGCCTTAACCGGGACATCCTCCTACAATGAGCAGTTCTTC. The rearrangement uses TRBV30 and TRBJ2-1; possibly TRBD1 for D (6 bases). Trimming stripped 7 bases from V and 0 bases from J, with 13 bases between. Germline CDR1 reads GTSNPN; CDR2 reads SVGIG (reference sequence). CDR3 length: 14 amino acids.